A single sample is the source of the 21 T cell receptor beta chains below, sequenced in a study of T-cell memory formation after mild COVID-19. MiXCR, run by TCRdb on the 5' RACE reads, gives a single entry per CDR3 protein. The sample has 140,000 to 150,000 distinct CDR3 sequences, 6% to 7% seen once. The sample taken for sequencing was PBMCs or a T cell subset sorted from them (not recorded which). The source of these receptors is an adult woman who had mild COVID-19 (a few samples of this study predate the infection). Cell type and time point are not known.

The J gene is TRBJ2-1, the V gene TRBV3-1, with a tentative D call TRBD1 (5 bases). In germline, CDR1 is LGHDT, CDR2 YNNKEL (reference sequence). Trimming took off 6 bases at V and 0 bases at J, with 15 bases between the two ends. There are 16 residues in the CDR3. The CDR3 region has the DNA TGTGCCAGCAGGAAGAAGGGGCCCAGCTCCTACAATGAGCAGTTCTTC. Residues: CASRKKGPSSYNEQFF.

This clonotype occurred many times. CDR3 residues: CASSFFAGTSGLNEQFF. In DNA, the CDR3 is TGTGCCAGCAGCTTTTTTGCCGGGACTAGCGGGCTCAATGAGCAGTTCTTC. The chain combines TRBV11-1 with TRBJ2-1; 12 positions match TRBD2. V dropped 3 bases and J dropped 6; count of bases not matched to a gene: 9. Germline V gene data show CDR1 as SGHAT and CDR2 as FQDESV (reference sequence). CDR3 length: 17 residues. Full variable domain (outside the CDR3, taken from reference TRBV11-1 and TRBJ2-1): EAEVAQSPRYKITEKSQAVAFWCDPISGHATLYWYRQILGQGPELLVQFQDESVVDDSQLPKDRFSAERLKGVDSTLKIQPAELGDSAMYLCASSFFAGTSGLNEQFFGPGTRLTVL.

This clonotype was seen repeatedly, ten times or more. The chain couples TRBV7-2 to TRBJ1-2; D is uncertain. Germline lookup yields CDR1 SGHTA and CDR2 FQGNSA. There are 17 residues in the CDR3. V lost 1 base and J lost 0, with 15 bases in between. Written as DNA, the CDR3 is TGTGCCAGCAGCTTAGATGCGTACAGCACAGCTAACTATGGCTACACCTTC. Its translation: CASSLDAYSTANYGYTF.

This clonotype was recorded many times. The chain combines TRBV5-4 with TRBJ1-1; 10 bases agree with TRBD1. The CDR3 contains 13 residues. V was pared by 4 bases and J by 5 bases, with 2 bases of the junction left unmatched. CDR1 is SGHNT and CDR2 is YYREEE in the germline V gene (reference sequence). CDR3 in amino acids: CASSRDRGTEAFF. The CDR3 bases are TGTGCCAGCAGCCGGGACAGGGGTACTGAAGCTTTCTTT.

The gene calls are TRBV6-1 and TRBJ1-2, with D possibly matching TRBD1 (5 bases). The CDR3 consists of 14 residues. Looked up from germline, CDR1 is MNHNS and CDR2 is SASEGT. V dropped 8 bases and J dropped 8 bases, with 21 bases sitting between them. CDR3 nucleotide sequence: TGTGCCAGCTCCCATCAGGGATCCGTGAAAGGCTACACCTTC. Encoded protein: CASSHQGSVKGYTF.

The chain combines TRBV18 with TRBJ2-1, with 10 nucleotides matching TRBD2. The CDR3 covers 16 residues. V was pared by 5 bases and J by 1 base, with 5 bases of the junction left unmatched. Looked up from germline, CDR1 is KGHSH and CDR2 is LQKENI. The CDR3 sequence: CASSSQREGSYNEQFF. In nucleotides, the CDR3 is TGTGCCAGCTCATCCCAGCGGGAGGGTTCCTACAATGAGCAGTTCTTC.

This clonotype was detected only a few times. Here the CDR3 DNA reads TGTGCCAGCAGCTCCGGCCCGGCAGGCGAGCAGTACTTC. Its protein is CASSSGPAGEQYF. V gene TRBV7-3 combines with J gene TRBJ2-7; D is uncertain. The CDR3 has 13 amino acids. CDR1 is SGHTA, CDR2 FQGTGA, per germline. Trimming stripped 4 bases from V and 6 bases from J, with 13 bases between.

CDR3: CAISETSNYGYTF. The CDR3, as DNA: TGTGCCATCAGTGAGACATCTAACTATGGCTACACCTTC. The chain combines TRBV10-3 with TRBJ1-2; D not certain. The germline V and J ends were trimmed by 2 bases and 0 bases, with 4 bases remaining between them. Germline CDR1 reads ENHRY; CDR2 reads SYGVKD. The CDR3 has 13 residues.

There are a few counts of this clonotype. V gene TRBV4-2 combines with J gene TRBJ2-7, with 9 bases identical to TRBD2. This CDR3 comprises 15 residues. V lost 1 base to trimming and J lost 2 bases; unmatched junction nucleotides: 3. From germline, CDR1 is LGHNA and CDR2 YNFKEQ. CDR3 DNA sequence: TGTGCCAGCAGCCAAGGGGCTAGCGGGACCTACGAGCAGTACTTC. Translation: CASSQGASGTYEQYF.

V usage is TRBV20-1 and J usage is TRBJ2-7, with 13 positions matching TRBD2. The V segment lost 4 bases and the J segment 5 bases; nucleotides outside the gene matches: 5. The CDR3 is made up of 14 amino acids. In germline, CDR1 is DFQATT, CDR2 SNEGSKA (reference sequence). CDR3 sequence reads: CSATGTSGNHEQYF. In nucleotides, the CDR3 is TGCAGTGCTACAGGGACTAGCGGGAACCACGAGCAGTACTTC.

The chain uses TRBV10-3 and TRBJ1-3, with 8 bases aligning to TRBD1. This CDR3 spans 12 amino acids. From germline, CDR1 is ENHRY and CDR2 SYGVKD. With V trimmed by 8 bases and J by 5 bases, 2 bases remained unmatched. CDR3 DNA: TGTGCCATCGGGACAGGACGAAACACCATATATTTT. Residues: CAIGTGRNTIYF.

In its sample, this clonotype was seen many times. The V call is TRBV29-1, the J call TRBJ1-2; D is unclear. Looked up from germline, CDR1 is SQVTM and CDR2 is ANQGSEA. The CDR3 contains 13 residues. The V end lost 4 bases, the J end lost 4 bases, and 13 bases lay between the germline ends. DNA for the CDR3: TGCAGCGTTGGGCCAAACTCCGGCTATGGCTACACCTTC. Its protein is CSVGPNSGYGYTF.

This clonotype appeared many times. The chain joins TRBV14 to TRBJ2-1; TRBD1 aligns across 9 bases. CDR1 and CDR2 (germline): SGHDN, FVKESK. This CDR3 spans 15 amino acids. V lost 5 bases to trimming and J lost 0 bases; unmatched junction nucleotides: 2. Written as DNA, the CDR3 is TGTGCCAGCAGCTGGGGACAGGGCTCCTACAATGAGCAGTTCTTC. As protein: CASSWGQGSYNEQFF.

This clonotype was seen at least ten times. The CDR3 spells CASSFLRDSTGELFF. In DNA, the CDR3 is TGTGCCAGCAGCTTTTTACGGGACTCCACCGGGGAGCTGTTTTTT. The V gene is TRBV5-5, the J gene TRBJ2-2, with D possibly being TRBD2 (6 bases). V gave up 2 bases and J gave up 4 bases, with 12 bases separating them. The CDR3 runs 15 residues. From germline, CDR1 is SGHKS and CDR2 YYEKEE (reference sequence).

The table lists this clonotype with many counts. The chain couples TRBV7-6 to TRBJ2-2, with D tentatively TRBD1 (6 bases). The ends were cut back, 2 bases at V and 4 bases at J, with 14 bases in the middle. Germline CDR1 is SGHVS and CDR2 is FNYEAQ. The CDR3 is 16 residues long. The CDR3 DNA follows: TGTGCCAGCAGCTTAATGGGACAAGGAACCACCGGGGAGCTGTTTTTT. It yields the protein CASSLMGQGTTGELFF.

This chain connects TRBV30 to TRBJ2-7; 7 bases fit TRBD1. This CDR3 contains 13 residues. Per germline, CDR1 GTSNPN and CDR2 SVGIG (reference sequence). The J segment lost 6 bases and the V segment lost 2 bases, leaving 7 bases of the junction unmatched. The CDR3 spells CAWSWDRSSEQYF. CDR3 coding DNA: TGTGCCTGGAGTTGGGACAGATCATCCGAGCAGTACTTC.

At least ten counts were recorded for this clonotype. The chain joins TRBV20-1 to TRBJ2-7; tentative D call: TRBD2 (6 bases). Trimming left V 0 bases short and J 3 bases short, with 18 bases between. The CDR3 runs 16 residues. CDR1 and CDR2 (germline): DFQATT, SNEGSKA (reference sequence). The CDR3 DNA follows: TGCAGTGCTAGAGATCATATCGGGGCTAGCGTCTACGAGCAGTACTTC. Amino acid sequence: CSARDHIGASVYEQYF.

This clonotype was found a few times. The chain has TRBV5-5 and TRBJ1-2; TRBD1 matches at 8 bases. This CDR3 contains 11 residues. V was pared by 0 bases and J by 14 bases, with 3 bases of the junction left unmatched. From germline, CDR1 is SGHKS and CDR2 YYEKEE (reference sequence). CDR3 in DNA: TGTGCCAGCAGCTTGGGACAGGGGTCTACCTTC. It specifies CASSLGQGSTF.

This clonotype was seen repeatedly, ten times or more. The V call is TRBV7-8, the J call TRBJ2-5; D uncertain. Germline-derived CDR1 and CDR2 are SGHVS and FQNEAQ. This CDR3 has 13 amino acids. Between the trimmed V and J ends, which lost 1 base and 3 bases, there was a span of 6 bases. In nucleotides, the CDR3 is TGTGCCAGCAGCTTAGGTCGGAAAGAGACCCAGTACTTC. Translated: CASSLGRKETQYF.

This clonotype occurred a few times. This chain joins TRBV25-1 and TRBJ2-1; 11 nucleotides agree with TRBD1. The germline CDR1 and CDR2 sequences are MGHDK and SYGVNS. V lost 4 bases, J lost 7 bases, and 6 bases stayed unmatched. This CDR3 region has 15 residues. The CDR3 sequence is CASSAVGTGGNEQFF. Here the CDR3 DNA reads TGTGCCAGCAGTGCGGTCGGGACAGGGGGGAATGAGCAGTTCTTC.

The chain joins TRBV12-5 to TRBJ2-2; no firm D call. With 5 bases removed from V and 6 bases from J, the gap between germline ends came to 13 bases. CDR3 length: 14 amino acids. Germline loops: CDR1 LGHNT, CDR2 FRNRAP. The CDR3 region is CASGRFGSAGELFF. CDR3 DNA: TGTGCTAGTGGTCGGTTCGGATCTGCCGGGGAGCTGTTTTTT.